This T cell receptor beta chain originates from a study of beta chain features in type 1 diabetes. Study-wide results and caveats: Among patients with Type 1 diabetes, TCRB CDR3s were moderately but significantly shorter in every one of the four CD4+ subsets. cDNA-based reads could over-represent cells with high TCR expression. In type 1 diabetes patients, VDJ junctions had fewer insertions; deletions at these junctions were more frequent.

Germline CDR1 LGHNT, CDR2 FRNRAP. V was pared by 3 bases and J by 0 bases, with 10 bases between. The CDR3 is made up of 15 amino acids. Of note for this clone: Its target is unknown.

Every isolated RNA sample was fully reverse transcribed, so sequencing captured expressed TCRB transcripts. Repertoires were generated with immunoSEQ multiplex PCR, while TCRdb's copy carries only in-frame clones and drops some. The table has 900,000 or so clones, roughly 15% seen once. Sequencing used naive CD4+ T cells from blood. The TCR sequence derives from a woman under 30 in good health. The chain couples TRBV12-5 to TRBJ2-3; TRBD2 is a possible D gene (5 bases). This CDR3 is CASGFEGGSTDTQYF. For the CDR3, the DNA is TGTGCTAGTGGTTTTGAGGGCGGAAGCACAGATACGCAGTATTTT.